The 14 T cell receptor beta chains in this list originate from one sample, sequenced in a study of T cell responses to AZD1222 COVID-19 vaccine. Method: immunoSEQ multiplex PCR; TCRdb's copy keeps in-frame clones and lacks some. This table holds about 140,000 clones, around 93% found once. The sequenced sample was peripheral blood, obtained on day 0 of AZD1222 vaccination. These receptors originate from an adult in good health.

The chain links TRBV30 to TRBJ2-7; D is possibly TRBD1 (5 bases). V dropped 2 bases and J dropped 6 bases, with 11 bases sitting between them. The CDR3 contains 12 residues. CDR1 and CDR2 (germline): GTSNPN, SVGIG (reference sequence). CDR3 protein: CAWSQGVAEQYF. The DNA of the CDR3 is TGTGCCTGGAGTCAGGGTGTGGCCGAGCAGTACTTC.

The gene calls are TRBV10-3 and TRBJ1-2, with D tentatively TRBD1 (6 bases). Deletions cut 6 bases from V and 10 bases from J, with 21 bases between. Germline V gene data show CDR1 as ENHRY and CDR2 as SYGVKD. The CDR3 is 14 residues long. CDR3 bases: TGTGCCATCAGCGACAGGATTCCCGCCGGAGACTACACCTTC. It encodes CAISDRIPAGDYTF.

This clone has only a few counts. The V gene is TRBV11-2, the J gene TRBJ1-3; D uncertain. The CDR3 is 12 residues long. Trimming pared 1 base from V and 2 bases from J, leaving 0 bases between. From germline, CDR1 is SGHAT and CDR2 FQNNGV. CDR3 sequence: CASSLAGNTIYF. The CDR3 region has the DNA TGTGCCAGCAGCTTAGCTGGAAACACCATATATTTT.

The chain carries TRBV30 and TRBJ2-2; no firm D call. Germline V gene lookup returns CDR1 GTSNPN and CDR2 SVGIG (reference sequence). The CDR3 totals 13 residues. V was pared by 0 bases and J by 7 bases, with 9 bases between. The CDR3 protein is CAWSVGRIGELFF. CDR3 DNA: TGTGCCTGGAGTGTTGGGCGGATCGGGGAGCTGTTTTTT. Variable domain in full (rest from reference TRBV30 and TRBJ2-2): SQTIHQWPATLVQPVGSPLSLECTVEGTSNPNLYWYRQAAGRGLQLLFYSVGIGQISSEVPQNLSASRPQDRQFILSSKKLLLSDSGFYLCAWSVGRIGELFFGEGSRLTVL.

This chain uses TRBV12-5 with TRBJ1-2; D gene uncertain. The CDR3 loop spans 16 amino acids. CDR1 and CDR2 (germline): LGHNT, FRNRAP. Trimming cost V 1 base and J 5 bases, with 17 bases left between them. CDR3 sequence: CASGLDGDWIRYGYTF. The CDR3 DNA is TGTGCTAGTGGTTTGGACGGAGACTGGATAAGATATGGCTACACCTTC. Combining the CDR3 with reference TRBV12-5 and TRBJ1-2 gives the whole variable domain DARVTQTPRHKVTEMGQEVTMRCQPILGHNTVFWYRQTMMQGLELLAYFRNRAPLDDSGMPKDRFSAEMPDATLATLKIQPSEPRDSAVYFCASGLDGDWIRYGYTFGSGTRLTVV.

The V and J genes are TRBV5-1 and TRBJ2-1; no clear D gene. There are 16 residues in the CDR3. Germline lookup yields CDR1 SGHRS and CDR2 YFSETQ. Trimming stripped 0 bases from V and 5 bases from J, with 15 bases between. CDR3 sequence (DNA): TGCGCCAGCAGCTTGGCTGCGAATATGGGTAACAATGAGCAGTTCTTC. Its translation: CASSLAANMGNNEQFF.

The chain links TRBV12-3 or TRBV12-4 to TRBJ1-2; TRBD1 is a possible D gene (5 bases). With 3 bases removed from V and 8 bases from J, the gap between germline ends came to 13 bases. CDR3 length: 13 amino acids. CDR3 sequence: CASSLETQGGYTF. CDR3 sequence (DNA): TGTGCCAGCAGTTTGGAGACCCAGGGAGGCTACACCTTC.

CDR3 residues: CASSDGTEYYGYTF. CDR3 in DNA: TGTGCCAGCAGTGACGGGACAGAATACTATGGCTACACCTTC. The chain combines TRBV6-1 with TRBJ1-2; 7 nucleotides match TRBD1. Germline V gene data show CDR1 as MNHNS and CDR2 as SASEGT. The V and J ends lost 3 bases and 3 bases, in that order; junction bases with no gene match: 4. This CDR3 comprises 14 residues.

V and J are TRBV11-2 and TRBJ2-1; D possibly corresponds to TRBD2 (6 bases). The CDR3 has 16 residues. Germline V lookup: CDR1 SGHAT, CDR2 FQNNGV. The V gene lost 5 bases and the J gene lost 2 bases, with 16 bases spanning the gap. CDR3 residues: CASSDPRGSAYNEQFF. The CDR3 DNA is TGTGCCAGCAGCGACCCGCGGGGATCCGCCTACAATGAGCAGTTCTTC.

The gene calls are TRBV4-1 and TRBJ2-1, with D tentatively TRBD1 or TRBD2 (5 bases each). CDR1 is MGHRA, CDR2 YSYEKL, per germline. The CDR3 sequence is 15 residues long. The ends were cut back, 7 bases at V and 8 bases at J, with 21 bases in the middle. The CDR3 spells CASTIGDGWVDEQFF. Here the CDR3 DNA reads TGCGCCAGCACCATTGGGGACGGTTGGGTAGATGAGCAGTTCTTC.

The V and J genes are TRBV7-3 and TRBJ1-1; possibly TRBD1 for D (5 bases). This CDR3 has 14 amino acids. V was clipped by 6 bases and J by 4 bases, with 15 bases between them. The V gene's germline CDR1 is SGHTA and CDR2 FQGTGA. The CDR3 loop reads CASSFQGASTEAFF. The CDR3 nucleotides are TGTGCCAGCAGTTTCCAGGGCGCGAGCACTGAAGCTTTCTTT.

V usage is TRBV5-4 and J usage is TRBJ2-1, with TRBD2 matching over 7 bases. The CDR3 is 13 residues long. Germline-derived CDR1 and CDR2 are SGHNT and YYREEE (reference sequence). With 4 bases clipped from V and 6 bases from J, the junction kept 4 bases outside the gene matches. Written as DNA, the CDR3 is TGTGCCAGCAGCGTTGGGGGGGTCAATGAGCAGTTCTTC. This encodes CASSVGGVNEQFF.

The chain uses TRBV28 and TRBJ1-2; 11 bases are a match to TRBD1. Germline V gene lookup returns CDR1 MDHEN and CDR2 SYDVKM. The CDR3 runs 20 residues. Trimming cost V 5 bases and J 2 bases; bases outside gene matches: 19. The CDR3 DNA sequence: TGTGCCAGCAGTCGTAGGGGACAGGGGGTTATTTCCTCGTTGAACTATGGCTACACCTTC. This gives the protein CASSRRGQGVISSLNYGYTF.

The V gene is TRBV14, the J gene TRBJ2-6, with a tentative D call TRBD1 (6 bases). The CDR3 is made up of 18 amino acids. Trimming shortened V by 1 base and J by 0 bases, and 13 bases separated the two germline ends. Germline V gene sequence: CDR1 SGHDN, CDR2 FVKESK. The CDR3 here is CASSQGFRGSSGANVLTF. In DNA form, the CDR3 reads TGTGCCAGCAGCCAAGGTTTTAGGGGGAGCTCTGGGGCCAACGTCCTGACTTTC.